The 9 T cell receptor beta chains below were found in one sample sequenced in a study of T cells in Graves' hyperthyroidism and ophthalmopathy. From RNA transcripts, TCR beta CDR3 regions were amplified. Carried out on the TCR CDR3, a first-round RT-PCR used the HTBI primer set. TCRdb analysed the multiplex PCR reads with MiXCR anew, one entry per CDR3 protein. The profile covers around 800,000 distinct CDR3 sequences, with 38% appearing a single time and around 10% taken by the ten largest. Sequencing was performed on blood. The receptors stem from a man younger than 30 with Graves' hyperthyroidism.

This clonotype was seen only a few times. The V gene is TRBV7-6, the J gene TRBJ2-2, with D tentatively TRBD1 (5 bases). Germline V lookup: CDR1 SGHVS, CDR2 FNYEAQ. V was pared by 5 bases and J by 8 bases, with 18 bases between. This CDR3 has 15 residues. In nucleotides, the CDR3 is TGTGCCAGCAGCCTAGTTCAGGGTCCCTCGGGGGAGCTGTTTTTT. Amino acids: CASSLVQGPSGELFF.

This clonotype was seen at least ten times. The chain is built from TRBV29-1 and TRBJ2-5; no firm D call. The V and J ends lost 3 bases and 5 bases respectively, with 13 bases between them. The germline V gene has CDR1 SQVTM and CDR2 ANQGSEA. The CDR3 contains 13 residues. The DNA for the CDR3 is TGCAGCGTTGATATTTCACAGAGGGAGACCCAGTACTTC. It specifies CSVDISQRETQYF.

The chain uses TRBV29-1 and TRBJ2-3; tentative D call: TRBD1 (6 bases). CDR1 and CDR2 from the germline V gene are SQVTM and ANQGSEA. V gave up 7 bases and J gave up 2 bases, with 13 bases separating them. CDR3 length: 13 amino acids. The CDR3 region is CSGKNRDTDTQYF. The CDR3 nucleotides read TGCAGCGGAAAAAACAGGGACACAGATACGCAGTATTTT.

Many counts were recorded for this clonotype. The chain uses TRBV10-2 and TRBJ1-2, with a tentative D call TRBD1 (6 bases). Germline CDR1 reads WSHSY; CDR2 reads SAAADI. V lost 2 bases and J lost 2, with 12 bases in between. The CDR3 has 15 amino acids. The CDR3 sequence: CASSETGRWNYGYTF. The CDR3, as DNA: TGCGCCAGCAGTGAGACAGGGAGGTGGAACTATGGCTACACCTTC.

This clonotype was seen repeatedly, ten times or more. The chain combines TRBV29-1 with TRBJ2-5, with 7 bases lining up with TRBD2. CDR3 length equals 17 residues. The V gene's germline CDR1 is SQVTM and CDR2 ANQGSEA. V shed 6 bases and J 1 base; nucleotides not matched to a gene: 17. In DNA, the CDR3 is TGCAGCGTCGGGCGGGAGATCTGGAGTCGCCTCCAAGAGACCCAGTACTTC. Protein product: CSVGREIWSRLQETQYF.

CDR3 nucleotide sequence: TGCAGTGCTACCCCTTTTAGCGAGAGCACAGATACGCAGTATTTT. Protein sequence: CSATPFSESTDTQYF. The V call is TRBV20-1, the J call TRBJ2-3, with D perhaps TRBD2 (5 bases). Germline CDR1 is DFQATT and CDR2 is SNEGSKA (reference sequence). The V gene lost 4 bases and the J gene lost 0 bases, with 14 bases spanning the gap. CDR3 length: 15 amino acids.

This clonotype has a single count. The chain combines TRBV10-3 with TRBJ1-6; D is unclear. CDR3 length: 14 residues. Germline assignment: CDR1 ENHRY and CDR2 SYGVKD. V was trimmed by 2 bases and J by 7 bases, leaving 9 bases between them. The CDR3 region is CAISEGVRNSPLHF. DNA for the CDR3: TGTGCCATCAGTGAGGGGGTTCGGAATTCACCCCTCCACTTT.

This clonotype came up many times. V is TRBV29-1 and J is TRBJ2-2; 9 nucleotides line up with TRBD1. Germline loops: CDR1 SQVTM, CDR2 ANQGSEA. V gave up 3 bases and J gave up 2 bases; unmatched junction bases: 7. The CDR3 totals 16 residues. The CDR3 DNA reads TGCAGCGTTGATGTGGGGGGACAGGGTAACACCGGGGAGCTGTTTTTT. It codes for CSVDVGGQGNTGELFF.

This clonotype was recorded many times. The chain links TRBV29-1 to TRBJ2-5; D gene uncertain. This CDR3 is 15 amino acids long. Trimming left V 0 bases short and J 1 base short, with 12 bases between. Germline values: CDR1 SQVTM, CDR2 ANQGSEA. CDR3 protein: CSVEDRWGLQETQYF. In DNA, the CDR3 is TGCAGCGTTGAAGATCGCTGGGGTCTCCAAGAGACCCAGTACTTC.